In its sample, the clone carrying this T cell receptor beta chain ranks as medium-sized (0.01 to 0.1%). As yet, its antigen is unknown. Using approximately 15 ng of total RNA, TCR libraries were made with the QIAseq Immune Repertoire TCR panel. TCRdb redid the calling of the reads with MiXCR, one entry per CDR3 protein. The data contain some 2,500 distinct CDR3 sequences, roughly 7.9% of them seen just once; the ten biggest clones take up approximately 2.8%. V was trimmed by 2 bases and J by 3 bases, leaving 7 bases between them. The germline V gene has CDR1 MNHEY and CDR2 SVGAGI. The CDR3 runs to 14 residues. The data stem from a study of circulating CD8 cells and anti-PD-1 response in melanoma. Whole-study results and caveats: Published repertoire comparisons used only baseline and M1 samples from a small cohort with few responders. Diversity ranked highest in DNEG and lowest in TIGIT subsets.

From live CD3+CD8+TCRalphabeta+ cells, four PD-1 and/or TIGIT subsets were sorted. Sequencing used CD8+ T cells from PBMCs, obtained at baseline or after one month of anti-PD-1 therapy (not recorded which). The TCR sequence derives from a human donor with melanoma. V and J are TRBV6-5 and TRBJ2-2; D is uncertain. CDR3 protein: CASSYGLYTGELFF. CDR3 sequence (DNA): TGTGCCAGCAGTTACGGGCTATACACCGGGGAGCTGTTTTTT.